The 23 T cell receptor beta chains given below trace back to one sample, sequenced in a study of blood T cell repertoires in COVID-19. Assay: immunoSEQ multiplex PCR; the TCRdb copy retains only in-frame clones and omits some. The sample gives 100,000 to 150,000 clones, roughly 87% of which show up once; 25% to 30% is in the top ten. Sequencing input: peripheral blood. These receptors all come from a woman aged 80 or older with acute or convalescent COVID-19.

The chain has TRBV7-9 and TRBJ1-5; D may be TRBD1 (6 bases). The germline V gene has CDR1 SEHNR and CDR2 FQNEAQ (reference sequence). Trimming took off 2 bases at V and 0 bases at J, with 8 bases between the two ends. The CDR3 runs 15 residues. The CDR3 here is CASSLTGHSNQPQHF. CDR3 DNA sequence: TGTGCCAGCAGCTTAACAGGGCATAGCAATCAGCCCCAGCATTTT.

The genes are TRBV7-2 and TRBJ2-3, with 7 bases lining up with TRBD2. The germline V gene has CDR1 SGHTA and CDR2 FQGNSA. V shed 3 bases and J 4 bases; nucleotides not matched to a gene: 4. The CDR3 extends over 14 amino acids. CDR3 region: CASSLVGGADTQYF. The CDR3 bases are TGTGCCAGCAGCTTGGTGGGGGGGGCAGATACGCAGTATTTT. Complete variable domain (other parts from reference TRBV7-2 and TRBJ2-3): GAGVSQSPSNKVTEKGKDVELRCDPISGHTALYWYRQSLGQGLEFLIYFQGNSAPDKSGLPSDRFSAERTGGSVSTLTIQRTQQEDSAVYLCASSLVGGADTQYFGPGTRLTVL.

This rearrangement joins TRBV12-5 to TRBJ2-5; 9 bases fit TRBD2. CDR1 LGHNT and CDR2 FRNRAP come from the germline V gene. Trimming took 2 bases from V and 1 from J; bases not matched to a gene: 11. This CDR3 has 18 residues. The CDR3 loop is CASGLRLWSGGSQETQYF. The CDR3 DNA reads TGTGCTAGTGGTTTGAGACTTTGGAGCGGGGGGTCCCAAGAGACCCAGTACTTC.

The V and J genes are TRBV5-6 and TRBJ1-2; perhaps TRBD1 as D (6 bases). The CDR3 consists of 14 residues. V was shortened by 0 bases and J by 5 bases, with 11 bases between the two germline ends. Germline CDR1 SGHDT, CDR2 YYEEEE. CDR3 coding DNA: TGTGCCAGCAGCTTGGGACAGGCATTATATGGCTACACCTTC. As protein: CASSLGQALYGYTF.

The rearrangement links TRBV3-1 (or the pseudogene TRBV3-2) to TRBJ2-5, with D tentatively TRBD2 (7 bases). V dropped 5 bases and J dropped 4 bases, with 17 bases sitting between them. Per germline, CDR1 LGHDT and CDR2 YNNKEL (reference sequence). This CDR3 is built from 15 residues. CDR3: CASSARGATTETQYF. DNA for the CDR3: TGTGCCAGCAGCGCTCGGGGGGCTACTACAGAGACCCAGTACTTC.

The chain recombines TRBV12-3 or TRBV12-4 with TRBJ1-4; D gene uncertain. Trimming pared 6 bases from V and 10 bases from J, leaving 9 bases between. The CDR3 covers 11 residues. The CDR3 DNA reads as TGTGCCAGCAGCCGGGGTGGAAAACTGTTTTTT. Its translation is CASSRGGKLFF.

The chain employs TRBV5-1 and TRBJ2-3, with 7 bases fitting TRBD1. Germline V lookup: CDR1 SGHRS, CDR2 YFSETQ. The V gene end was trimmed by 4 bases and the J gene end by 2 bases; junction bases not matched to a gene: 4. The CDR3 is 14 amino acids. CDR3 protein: CASSRDRDTDTQYF. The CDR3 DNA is TGCGCCAGCAGCAGGGACAGAGACACAGATACGCAGTATTTT.

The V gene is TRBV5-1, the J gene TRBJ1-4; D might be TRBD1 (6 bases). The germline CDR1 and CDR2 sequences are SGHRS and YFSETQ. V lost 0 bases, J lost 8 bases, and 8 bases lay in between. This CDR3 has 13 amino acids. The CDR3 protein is CASSLDRVEKLFF. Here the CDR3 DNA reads TGCGCCAGCAGCTTGGACAGGGTGGAAAAACTGTTTTTT. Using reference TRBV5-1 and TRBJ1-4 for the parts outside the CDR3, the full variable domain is KAGVTQTPRYLIKTRGQQVTLSCSPISGHRSVSWYQQTPGQGLQFLFEYFSETQRNKGNFPGRFSGRQFSNSRSEMNVSTLELGDSALYLCASSLDRVEKLFFGSGTQLSVL.

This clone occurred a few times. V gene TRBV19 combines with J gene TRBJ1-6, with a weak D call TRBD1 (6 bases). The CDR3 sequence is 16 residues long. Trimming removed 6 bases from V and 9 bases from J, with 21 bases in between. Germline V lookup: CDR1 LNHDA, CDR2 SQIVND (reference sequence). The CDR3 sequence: CASRTYRAGLTSPLHF. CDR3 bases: TGTGCCAGTAGAACCTACAGGGCCGGTCTGACTTCACCCCTCCACTTT.

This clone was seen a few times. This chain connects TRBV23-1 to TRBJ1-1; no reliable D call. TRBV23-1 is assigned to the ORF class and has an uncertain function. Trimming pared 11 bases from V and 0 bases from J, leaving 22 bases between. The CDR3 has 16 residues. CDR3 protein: CAVLPCGDRMNTEAFF. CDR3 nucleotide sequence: TGCGCCGTCCTGCCCTGCGGCGACCGTATGAACACTGAAGCTTTCTTT.

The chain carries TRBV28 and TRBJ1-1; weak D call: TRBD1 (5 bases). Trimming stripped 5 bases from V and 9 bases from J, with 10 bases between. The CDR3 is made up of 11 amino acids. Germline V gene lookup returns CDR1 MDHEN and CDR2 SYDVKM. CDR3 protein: CASSLQGKAFF. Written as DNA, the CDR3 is TGTGCCAGCAGTCTTCAGGGAAAAGCTTTCTTT.

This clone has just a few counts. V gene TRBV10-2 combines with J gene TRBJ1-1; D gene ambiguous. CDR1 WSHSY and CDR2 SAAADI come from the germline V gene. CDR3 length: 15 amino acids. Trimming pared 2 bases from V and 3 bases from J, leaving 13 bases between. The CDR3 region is CASSEAEFGYTEAFF. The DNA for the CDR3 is TGCGCCAGCAGTGAGGCCGAGTTCGGGTACACTGAAGCTTTCTTT.

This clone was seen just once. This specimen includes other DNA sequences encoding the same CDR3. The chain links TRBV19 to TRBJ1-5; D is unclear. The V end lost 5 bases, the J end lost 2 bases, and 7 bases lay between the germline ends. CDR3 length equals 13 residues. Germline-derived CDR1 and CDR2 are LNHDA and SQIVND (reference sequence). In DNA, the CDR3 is TGTGCCAGTAGTCTCCGCGGCAATCAGCCCCAGCATTTT. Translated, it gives CASSLRGNQPQHF.

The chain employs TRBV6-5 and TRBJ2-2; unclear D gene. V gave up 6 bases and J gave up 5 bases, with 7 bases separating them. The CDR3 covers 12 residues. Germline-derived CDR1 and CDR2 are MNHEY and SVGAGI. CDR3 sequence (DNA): TGTGCCAGCAGAGAGACAACCGGGGAGCTGTTTTTT. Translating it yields CASRETTGELFF.

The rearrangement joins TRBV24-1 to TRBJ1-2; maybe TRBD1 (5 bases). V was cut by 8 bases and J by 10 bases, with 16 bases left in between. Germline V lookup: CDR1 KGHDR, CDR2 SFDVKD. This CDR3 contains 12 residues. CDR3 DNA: TGTGCCACCACAGACAGCCTTGGCACCTACACCTTC. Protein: CATTDSLGTYTF.

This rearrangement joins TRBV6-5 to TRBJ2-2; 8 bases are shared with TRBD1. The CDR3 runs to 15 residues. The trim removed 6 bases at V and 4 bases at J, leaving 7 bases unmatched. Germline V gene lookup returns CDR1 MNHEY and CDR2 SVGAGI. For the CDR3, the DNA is TGTGCCAGCAGCAGGGACAGGAGGGGCACCGGGGAGCTGTTTTTT. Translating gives CASSRDRRGTGELFF.

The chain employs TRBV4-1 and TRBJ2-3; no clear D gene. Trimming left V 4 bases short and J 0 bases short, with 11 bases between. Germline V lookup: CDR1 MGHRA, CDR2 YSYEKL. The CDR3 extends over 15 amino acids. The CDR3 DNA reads TGCGCCAGCAGCCTGAGACTTTATAGCACAGATACGCAGTATTTT. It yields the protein CASSLRLYSTDTQYF.

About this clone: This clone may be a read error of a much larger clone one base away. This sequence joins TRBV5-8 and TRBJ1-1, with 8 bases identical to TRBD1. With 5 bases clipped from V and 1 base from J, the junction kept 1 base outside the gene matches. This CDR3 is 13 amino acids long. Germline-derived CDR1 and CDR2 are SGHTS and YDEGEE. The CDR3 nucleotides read TGTGCCAGCAGAGGACAGGGGAACACTGAAGCTTTCTTT. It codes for CASRGQGNTEAFF.

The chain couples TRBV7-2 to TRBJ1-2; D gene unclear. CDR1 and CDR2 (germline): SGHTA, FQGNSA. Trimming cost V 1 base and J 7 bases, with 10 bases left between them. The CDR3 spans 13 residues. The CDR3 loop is CASSLGVRGGYTF. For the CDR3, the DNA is TGTGCCAGCAGCTTAGGGGTTCGAGGTGGCTACACCTTC. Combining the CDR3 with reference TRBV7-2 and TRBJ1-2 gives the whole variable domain GAGVSQSPSNKVTEKGKDVELRCDPISGHTALYWYRQSLGQGLEFLIYFQGNSAPDKSGLPSDRFSAERTGGSVSTLTIQRTQQEDSAVYLCASSLGVRGGYTFGSGTRLTVV.

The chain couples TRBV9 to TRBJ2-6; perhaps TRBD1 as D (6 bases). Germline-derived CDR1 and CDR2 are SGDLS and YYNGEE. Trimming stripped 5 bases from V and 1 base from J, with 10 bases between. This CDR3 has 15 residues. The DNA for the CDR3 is TGTGCCAGCAGTATAGGGGGATCTGGGGCCAACGTCCTGACTTTC. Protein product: CASSIGGSGANVLTF.

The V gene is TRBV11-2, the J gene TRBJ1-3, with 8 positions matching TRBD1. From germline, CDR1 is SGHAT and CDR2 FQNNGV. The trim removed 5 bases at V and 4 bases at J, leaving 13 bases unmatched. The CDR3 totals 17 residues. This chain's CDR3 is CASSQGARVNRGNTIYF. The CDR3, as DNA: TGTGCCAGCAGCCAGGGGGCCCGCGTAAACCGGGGAAACACCATATATTTT.

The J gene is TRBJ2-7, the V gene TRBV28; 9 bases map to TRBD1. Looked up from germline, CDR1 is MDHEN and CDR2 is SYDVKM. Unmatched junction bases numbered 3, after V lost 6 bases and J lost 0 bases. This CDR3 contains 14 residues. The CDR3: CASSRDRASYEQYF. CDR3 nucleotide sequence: TGTGCCAGCAGCAGGGACAGGGCCTCCTACGAGCAGTACTTC. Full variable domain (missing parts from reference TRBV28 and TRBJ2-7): DVKVTQSSRYLVKRTGEKVFLECVQDMDHENMFWYRQDPGLGLRLIYFSYDVKMKEKGDIPEGYSVSREKKERFSLILESASTNQTSMYLCASSRDRASYEQYFGPGTRLTVT.

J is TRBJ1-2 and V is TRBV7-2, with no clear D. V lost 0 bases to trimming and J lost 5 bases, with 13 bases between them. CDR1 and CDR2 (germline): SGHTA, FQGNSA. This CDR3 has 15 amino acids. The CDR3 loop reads CASSLAGAKEYGYTF. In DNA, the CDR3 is TGTGCCAGCAGCTTAGCGGGCGCTAAAGAATATGGCTACACCTTC.